The 21 T cell receptor beta chains reported below all come from one sample, sequenced in a study of cytomegalovirus exposure and HLA in healthy donors. Both 60 Vbeta primers and 13 Jbeta primers went into the PCR. Profiled with immunoSEQ multiplex PCR; TCRdb holds only in-frame clones, not every one. The sample lists 200,000 to 250,000 clones, more than 80% occurring once. The specimen was PBMCs. These receptors were collected from a man younger than 45 in good health and CMV-seronegative.

The chain combines TRBV19 with TRBJ2-7; a weak D match, TRBD2 (6 bases). The CDR3 spans 14 residues. CDR1 and CDR2 (germline): LNHDA, SQIVND (reference sequence). Trimming took 9 bases from V and 2 from J, leaving 17 bases between them. This CDR3 reads CASQNRGFPYEQYF. The CDR3 DNA is TGTGCCAGCCAGAATCGGGGGTTCCCCTACGAGCAGTACTTC.

The chain joins TRBV10-3 to TRBJ1-1; D perhaps matches TRBD1 (5 bases). V lost 7 bases, J lost 4 bases, and 13 bases lay in between. Germline CDR1 and CDR2: ENHRY and SYGVKD. This CDR3 comprises 13 residues. This CDR3 reads CAIKDRVGTEAFF. Written as DNA, the CDR3 is TGTGCCATCAAAGACAGAGTAGGCACTGAAGCTTTCTTT.

The rearrangement links TRBV18 to TRBJ2-7, with a possible D match to TRBD1 (5 bases). Germline-derived CDR1 and CDR2 are KGHSH and LQKENI. The CDR3 is 14 residues long. V lost 3 bases and J 0 bases, leaving 9 bases between the germline ends. The CDR3 reads CASSPIDSSYEQYF. The CDR3 DNA sequence: TGTGCCAGCTCACCCATAGACAGCTCCTACGAGCAGTACTTC.

V is TRBV18 and J is TRBJ1-6; D unclear. Germline V lookup: CDR1 KGHSH, CDR2 LQKENI. The CDR3 is 15 amino acids. V was clipped by 3 bases and J by 6 bases, with 12 bases between them. The CDR3 sequence is CASSPWAVSNSPLHF. The DNA for the CDR3 is TGTGCCAGCTCACCGTGGGCCGTCTCTAATTCACCCCTCCACTTT.

This chain joins TRBV7-2 and TRBJ2-5; 8 nucleotides line up with TRBD2. J gave up 2 bases and V 5 bases, and 16 bases lay outside the gene matches. CDR3 size: 18 residues. The germline CDR1 and CDR2 sequences are SGHTA and FQGNSA. Here the CDR3 DNA reads TGTGCCAGCAGCCCAAGAGTAGCGGGGATCATTACGCAAGAGACCCAGTACTTC. Amino acids: CASSPRVAGIITQETQYF. The variable domain in full, with the rest retrieved from reference TRBV7-2 and TRBJ2-5, is GAGVSQSPSNKVTEKGKDVELRCDPISGHTALYWYRQSLGQGLEFLIYFQGNSAPDKSGLPSDRFSAERTGGSVSTLTIQRTQQEDSAVYLCASSPRVAGIITQETQYFGPGTRLLVL.

The chain couples TRBV6-6 to TRBJ1-1; D ambiguous. Germline CDR1 is MNHNY and CDR2 is SVGAGI (reference sequence). The germline V and J ends were trimmed by 7 bases and 0 bases, with 15 bases remaining between them. The CDR3 totals 15 residues. The CDR3 DNA sequence: TGTGCCAGCAAGTCTCCCCAGACATTGAACACTGAAGCTTTCTTT. This codes for CASKSPQTLNTEAFF.

V gene TRBV19 combines with J gene TRBJ1-1; no firm D call. V gave up 1 base and J gave up 10 bases, with 13 bases separating them. CDR1 and CDR2 from the germline V gene are LNHDA and SQIVND (reference sequence). The CDR3 consists of 13 residues. CDR3 amino acids: CASSIGEFRGAFF. In nucleotides, the CDR3 is TGTGCCAGTAGTATAGGGGAGTTTCGAGGAGCTTTCTTT.

The gene calls are TRBV15 and TRBJ2-3; 7 nucleotides agree with TRBD1. The CDR3 has 19 residues. Per the germline V gene, CDR1 is LNHNV and CDR2 is YYDKDF (reference sequence). The J segment lost 2 bases and the V segment lost 0 bases, leaving 14 bases of the junction unmatched. The CDR3 DNA reads TGTGCCACCAGCAGAGATCCCCGTAACAGGGGCCCAACCACAGATACGCAGTATTTT. It specifies CATSRDPRNRGPTTDTQYF.

This clone has more than one count but fewer than ten. This chain connects TRBV5-1 to TRBJ2-3; 13 positions match TRBD2. CDR1 SGHRS and CDR2 YFSETQ come from the germline V gene. J was trimmed by 0 bases and V by 2 bases; bases with no gene match: 6. The CDR3 consists of 18 residues. CDR3 nucleotides: TGCGCCAGCAGCTTAACTCGGACTAGCGGGGGTAGCACAGATACGCAGTATTTT. Translated: CASSLTRTSGGSTDTQYF.

The chain has TRBV28 and TRBJ2-5; D might be TRBD2 (6 bases). V was pared by 4 bases and J by 11 bases, with 14 bases between. The CDR3 runs to 12 residues. Germline V lookup: CDR1 MDHEN, CDR2 SYDVKM. CDR3 sequence: CASSSGRREQYF. CDR3 DNA sequence: TGTGCCAGCAGTTCGGGACGGAGGGAGCAGTACTTC.

For the CDR3, the DNA is TGTGCCAGCAGCTTAGGCCCAAGCACCGCCGGGGAGCTGTTTTTT. It yields the protein CASSLGPSTAGELFF. This chain joins TRBV11-2 and TRBJ2-2; D not resolved. Germline CDR1 reads SGHAT; CDR2 reads FQNNGV. The CDR3 has 15 amino acids. Deletions cut 1 base from V and 6 bases from J, with 12 bases between.

The chain uses TRBV7-9 and TRBJ1-2; 8 positions match TRBD1. This CDR3 contains 16 residues. Trimming cost V 5 bases and J 0 bases; bases outside gene matches: 8. CDR1 SEHNR and CDR2 FQNEAQ come from the germline V gene (reference sequence). CDR3 DNA: TGTGCCAGCAGCAACAGGGACAGGCCTCCTAACTATGGCTACACCTTC. Translating it yields CASSNRDRPPNYGYTF.

The chain is built from TRBV28 and TRBJ1-6; 9 nucleotides match TRBD1. The CDR3 has 19 amino acids. CDR1 MDHEN and CDR2 SYDVKM come from the germline V gene. The V segment lost 4 bases and the J segment 0 bases; nucleotides outside the gene matches: 10. CDR3 protein: CASSSLRGQGSSYNSPLHF. CDR3 bases: TGTGCCAGCAGTTCGTTAAGGGGACAGGGTAGCTCCTATAATTCACCCCTCCACTTT. Looking up the rest from reference TRBV28 and TRBJ1-6 gives the full variable domain: DVKVTQSSRYLVKRTGEKVFLECVQDMDHENMFWYRQDPGLGLRLIYFSYDVKMKEKGDIPEGYSVSREKKERFSLILESASTNQTSMYLCASSSLRGQGSSYNSPLHFGNGTRLTVT.

The count of this clone is one. V and J are TRBV11-2 and TRBJ2-5, with D possibly TRBD2 on 5 matching bases. Germline loops: CDR1 SGHAT, CDR2 FQNNGV. The CDR3 covers 17 residues. V lost 1 base to trimming and J lost 4 bases, with 19 bases between them. The DNA of the CDR3 is TGTGCCAGCAGCTTAGGGACCGGGAATTTAGTTCGAGAGACCCAGTACTTC. Residues: CASSLGTGNLVRETQYF.

V and J are TRBV7-3 and TRBJ2-3; maybe TRBD1 (6 bases). Germline CDR1 SGHTA, CDR2 FQGTGA. V was clipped by 2 bases and J by 1 base, with 13 bases between them. This CDR3 has 16 amino acids. The CDR3 sequence is CASSLGGKWGTDTQYF. CDR3 nucleotide sequence: TGTGCCAGCAGCTTAGGGGGCAAGTGGGGCACAGATACGCAGTATTTT.

The chain carries TRBV11-2 and TRBJ1-4; D gene uncertain. Per germline, CDR1 SGHAT and CDR2 FQNNGV. Between the trimmed V and J ends, which lost 1 base and 4 bases, there was a span of 16 bases. The CDR3 extends over 17 amino acids. This CDR3 is CASSLGLHNGLNEKLFF. CDR3 bases: TGTGCCAGCAGCTTAGGACTTCACAATGGCCTTAATGAAAAACTGTTTTTT.

The chain joins TRBV7-9 to TRBJ1-4, with D possibly TRBD1 on 5 matching bases. Deletions cut 4 bases from V and 4 bases from J, with 13 bases between. Germline assignment: CDR1 SEHNR and CDR2 FQNEAQ (reference sequence). The CDR3 is 15 amino acids. As DNA, the CDR3 is TGTGCCAGCAGCTCCAGCCAGGGCCTTAATGAAAAACTGTTTTTT. Encoded protein: CASSSSQGLNEKLFF.

The rearrangement links TRBV27 to TRBJ1-5, with no clear D. The V end lost 0 bases, the J end lost 7 bases, and 7 bases lay between the germline ends. Germline CDR1 reads MNHEY; CDR2 reads SMNVEV (reference sequence). This CDR3 is built from 13 residues. CDR3 nucleotide sequence: TGTGCCAGCAGTTTATCGCCTAGGCAGCCCCAGCATTTT. It codes for CASSLSPRQPQHF.

CDR3 protein: CASSRTHSNQPQHF. The CDR3 coding sequence is TGTGCCAGCTCACGAACTCATAGCAATCAGCCCCAGCATTTT. The genes are TRBV18 and TRBJ1-5; no clear D. Trimming removed 4 bases at V and 0 bases at J, with 7 bases between. Germline-derived CDR1 and CDR2 are KGHSH and LQKENI. The CDR3 has 14 amino acids.

V gene TRBV15 combines with J gene TRBJ2-5, with 12 bases matching TRBD2. The CDR3 extends over 17 amino acids. After removal of 2 bases from V and 5 bases from J, the junction contained 9 bases not matched to a gene. CDR1 is LNHNV and CDR2 is YYDKDF in the germline V gene (reference sequence). CDR3 DNA: TGTGCCACCAGCAGAAGGCTAGCGGGGGGGCGGTTGGAGACCCAGTACTTC. It encodes CATSRRLAGGRLETQYF.

J is TRBJ1-1 and V is TRBV29-1; 7 nucleotides agree with TRBD1. Germline assignment: CDR1 SQVTM and CDR2 ANQGSEA. The ends lost 3 bases at V and 5 bases at J; junction bases unmatched: 12. The length of the CDR3 is 15 residues. This CDR3 reads CSVDGPQGVRTEAFF. Written as DNA, the CDR3 is TGCAGCGTTGACGGCCCCCAGGGGGTAAGGACTGAAGCTTTCTTT.